A selection of T cell receptor beta chains follows, all from one sample in a study of blood T cell repertoires in COVID-19. The protocol was immunoSEQ multiplex PCR, while the TCRdb copy is restricted to in-frame clones and leaves out a portion. The sample yields about 210,000 clones, around 92% seen once. Sequenced material: peripheral blood. Every receptor here comes from a young man with acute or convalescent COVID-19. Each CDR3 is given with its conserved first and last residue. The D gene is left open where the match is weak. Rows give clone size only sometimes, using once, few, many, or a class for an expanded clone.

TRBV3-1/TRBV3-2	TRBJ2-6	NA	NA	CASSHTGSGANVLTF	TGTGCCAGCAGCCACACAGGCTCTGGGGCCAACGTCCTGACTTTC
TRBV5-6	TRBJ2-5	NA	NA	CASSLDAWQGRETQYF	TGTGCCAGCAGCTTGGATGCATGGCAGGGCAGAGAGACCCAGTACTTC
TRBV5-5	TRBJ2-3	NA	TRBD2	CASSSPGTSSRQNTQYF	TGTGCCAGCAGCTCCCCCGGGACTAGTAGCCGACAGAATACGCAGTATTTT
TRBV7-9	TRBJ2-3	NA	NA	CASSLGQAYTDTQYF	TGTGCCAGCAGCTTGGGGCAGGCGTACACAGATACGCAGTATTTT
TRBV2	TRBJ1-2	few	NA	CASRDDTKNGYTF	TGTGCCAGCAGAGACGACACAAAGAATGGCTACACCTTC
TRBV5-1	TRBJ2-7	NA	NA	CASSWLRDLEAYEQYF	TGCGCCAGCAGCTGGCTCCGGGACTTGGAAGCCTACGAGCAGTACTTC
TRBV28	TRBJ1-2	NA	NA	CASSFRGRSYGYTF	TGTGCCAGCAGTTTCAGGGGACGGAGCTATGGCTACACCTTC
TRBV28	TRBJ1-2	once	NA	CASSFGGAGSGYTF	TGTGCCAGCAGTTTTGGAGGGGCAGGGAGTGGCTACACCTTC
TRBV7-9	TRBJ2-7	NA	NA	CASSFEVPEQYF	TGTGCCAGCAGCTTTGAGGTCCCCGAGCAGTACTTC
TRBV3-1/TRBV3-2	TRBJ1-2	NA	TRBD1	CASSRDRGYYGYTF	TGTGCCAGCAGCCGGGACAGGGGATACTATGGCTACACCTTC
TRBV30	TRBJ2-1	few	NA	CAWSRGQPGNEQFF	TGTGCCTGGAGTAGAGGTCAGCCTGGGAATGAGCAGTTCTTC
TRBV10-1	TRBJ2-6	NA	NA	CASSETGFSGANVLTF	TGCGCCAGCAGCGAAACAGGTTTCTCTGGGGCCAACGTCCTGACTTTC
TRBV6-4	TRBJ1-2	NA	TRBD1	CASSDPAQGHYGYTF	TGTGCCAGCAGTGACCCCGCACAGGGGCACTATGGCTACACCTTC
TRBV2	TRBJ1-3	NA	NA	CASSTYSSTGGNTIYF	TGTGCCAGCAGTACCTACTCCTCGACGGGGGGAAACACCATATATTTT
TRBV28	TRBJ1-2	once	TRBD1	CASSPNGQGALNGYTF	TGTGCCAGCAGTCCAAATGGACAGGGGGCGTTAAATGGCTACACCTTC
TRBV4-2	TRBJ2-7	many	TRBD2	CASSQDLTGGPHEQYF	TGTGCCAGCAGCCAAGATTTGACGGGAGGGCCGCACGAGCAGTACTTC
TRBV5-4	TRBJ2-7	NA	TRBD2	CAGRAAPSYEQYF	TGTGCCGGGAGGGCTGCACCATCCTACGAGCAGTACTTC
TRBV5-1	TRBJ2-3	NA	NA	CASSLRGDYTDTQYF	TGCGCCAGCAGCTTGAGAGGCGATTACACAGATACGCAGTATTTT
TRBV7-2	TRBJ1-1	NA	NA	CASSSQGLRDTEAFF	TGTGCCAGCAGCTCCCAGGGACTTAGGGACACTGAAGCTTTCTTT
TRBV15	TRBJ1-2	NA	NA	CATSRVAAAEGYTF	TGTGCCACCAGCAGAGTTGCGGCGGCGGAAGGCTACACCTTC
TRBV19	TRBJ1-5	NA	TRBD1	CASSWGTGGRQPQHF	TGTGCCAGTAGTTGGGGGACAGGGGGCCGGCAGCCCCAGCATTTT
TRBV18	TRBJ1-1	NA	NA	CASSFTGEAFF	TGTGCCAGCTCGTTTACGGGTGAAGCTTTCTTT
TRBV25-1	TRBJ1-5	NA	NA	CASSLLGGNQPQHF	TGTGCCAGCAGTCTATTAGGAGGCAATCAGCCCCAGCATTTT
TRBV27	TRBJ2-5	NA	NA	CASHYPSGETQYF	TGTGCCAGCCACTATCCGTCCGGGGAGACCCAGTACTTC
TRBV11-1	TRBJ1-4	NA	NA	CASSLAPGGNEKLFF	TGTGCCAGCAGCTTAGCCCCTGGCGGCAATGAAAAACTGTTTTTT
TRBV19	TRBJ1-1	NA	NA	CASSIGPAVTEAFF	TGTGCCAGTAGTATAGGCCCCGCAGTCACTGAAGCTTTCTTT
TRBV24-1	TRBJ2-2	NA	TRBD1	CATGGQENTGELFF	TGTGCCACCGGGGGACAGGAGAACACCGGGGAGCTGTTTTTT
TRBV4-1	TRBJ1-3	once	NA	CASSQGGFQDSGNTIYF	TGCGCCAGCAGCCAAGGAGGGTTTCAAGACTCTGGAAACACCATATATTTT
TRBV6-1	TRBJ2-4	NA	NA	CASSEARGPTRDIQYF	TGTGCCAGCAGTGAAGCGCGGGGGCCAACCCGGGACATTCAGTACTTC
TRBV11-2	TRBJ1-3	NA	NA	CASSLASRHNSGNTIYF	TGTGCCAGCAGCTTAGCCTCTCGACACAACTCTGGAAACACCATATATTTT
TRBV30	TRBJ1-4	NA	TRBD1	CAWSWNRGNEKLFF	TGTGCCTGGAGTTGGAACAGGGGGAATGAAAAACTGTTTTTT
TRBV29-1	TRBJ2-3	NA	NA	CSALIPHTDTQYF	TGCAGCGCCCTAATACCGCACACAGATACGCAGTATTTT
TRBV9	TRBJ1-1	once	NA	CASSALSGITEAFF	TGTGCCAGCAGCGCCTTGTCAGGAATCACTGAAGCTTTCTTT
TRBV5-1	TRBJ2-1	NA	NA	CASSYDRYNEQFF	TGCGCCAGCAGCTACGACAGATACAATGAGCAGTTCTTC
TRBV24-1	TRBJ2-3	NA	NA	CATNGGKDTQYF	TGTGCCACCAATGGGGGCAAGGATACGCAGTATTTT
TRBV9	TRBJ2-5	NA	NA	CASSVDGGETQYF	TGTGCCAGCAGCGTCGACGGAGGGGAGACCCAGTACTTC
TRBV6-5	TRBJ2-7	NA	TRBD1	CASRQGQASGEQYF	TGTGCCAGCCGACAGGGACAGGCATCGGGTGAGCAGTACTTC
TRBV27	TRBJ1-1	once	NA	CASSLDSLNTEAFF	TGTGCCAGCAGCCTGGACAGCCTGAACACTGAAGCTTTCTTT
TRBV6-5	TRBJ1-5	NA	NA	CASRVDRLSNQPQHF	TGTGCCAGCAGAGTCGACAGACTCAGCAATCAGCCCCAGCATTTT
TRBV12-3/TRBV12-4	TRBJ2-3	few	NA	CASSRLADTQYF	TGTGCCAGCAGTCGACTAGCAGATACGCAGTATTTT
TRBV19	TRBJ2-5	once	TRBD1	CASTPDRDEETQYF	TGTGCCAGTACCCCGGACAGGGACGAAGAGACCCAGTACTTC
TRBV7-2	TRBJ2-2	NA	TRBD1	CASSSDRGLGQLFF	TGTGCCAGCAGCTCGGACAGGGGTCTGGGGCAGCTGTTTTTT
TRBV19	TRBJ2-1	NA	TRBD2	CASTSRATSSYNEQFF	TGTGCCAGTACCTCAAGGGCGACTAGCAGCTACAATGAGCAGTTCTTC
TRBV19	TRBJ2-3	NA	NA	CASSDRGSWGTDTQYF	TGTGCCAGTAGTGATCGGGGGTCGTGGGGCACAGATACGCAGTATTTT
TRBV19	TRBJ2-3	NA	TRBD1	CASSTRQGARDTQYF	TGTGCCAGTAGTACCCGACAGGGGGCGCGAGATACGCAGTATTTT
TRBV6-5	TRBJ1-2	once	NA	CASAGQFNYGYTF	TGTGCCAGCGCCGGACAGTTTAACTATGGCTACACCTTC
TRBV5-4	TRBJ2-7	NA	TRBD1	CASSKGTWDRIYEQYF	TGTGCCAGCAGCAAGGGTACATGGGACAGGATATACGAGCAGTACTTC